The present entry profiles one T cell receptor (beta chain) with its context. Produced via immunoSEQ multiplex PCR; TCRdb's table is partial and in-frame only. The sample includes tens of thousands of clones, roughly 90% seen only once; the top ten take under 6%. The data were taken from a study of technical replicates of blood from several donors. This CDR3 contains 16 residues. The V gene lost 1 base and the J gene lost 0 bases, with 12 bases spanning the gap. Germline V gene sequence: CDR1 LGHNA, CDR2 YNFKEQ. The sample was PBMCs. This sequence originates from a human donor in good health. Some clones in this sample may be carry-over from other donors' samples. This chain joins TRBV4-2 and TRBJ1-2; a possible D gene is TRBD1 (6 bases). CDR3 sequence: CASSQVLRTANYGYTF. Written as DNA, the CDR3 is TGTGCCAGCAGCCAAGTGTTACGGACAGCTAACTATGGCTACACCTTC.